What follows are 25 T cell receptor beta chains derived from one specimen sequenced in a study of blood T cell repertoires in COVID-19. Using immunoSEQ multiplex PCR, the repertoire was profiled, and TCRdb retains in-frame clones only, with some absent. The top ten hold 9.5% to 10% of the sample, which has over 85,000 clones, approximately 84% seen once. The source material was peripheral blood. These receptors came from a man aged 40-50 years with active or convalescent COVID-19.

The chain employs TRBV7-9 and TRBJ2-5; 8 nucleotides align to TRBD2. Germline CDR1 and CDR2: SEHNR and FQNEAQ (reference sequence). CDR3 length: 17 amino acids. Unmatched junction bases numbered 11, after V lost 3 bases and J lost 2 bases. CDR3 loop: CASSFSGLGSTQETQYF. CDR3 DNA sequence: TGTGCCAGCAGCTTTTCGGGACTAGGATCCACACAAGAGACCCAGTACTTC.

Only one count was recorded for this clone. The V and J genes are TRBV9 and TRBJ2-5, with TRBD1 matching 8 bases. The V segment lost 6 bases and the J segment 2 bases; nucleotides outside the gene matches: 9. Germline V gene lookup returns CDR1 SGDLS and CDR2 YYNGEE. This CDR3 region has 15 residues. The CDR3 DNA reads as TGTGCCAGCACCATACTCACAGGGGGGCAAGAGACCCAGTACTTC. Protein: CASTILTGGQETQYF.

The V gene is TRBV19, the J gene TRBJ2-5, with 9 bases matching TRBD2. V trimming: 1 base; J trimming: 0 bases; junction bases outside the gene matches: 6. Germline CDR1 is LNHDA and CDR2 is SQIVND (reference sequence). The CDR3 length is 17 residues. The CDR3 loop is CASSIGGGGAYQETQYF. CDR3 nucleotide sequence: TGTGCCAGTAGTATAGGTGGCGGGGGGGCCTACCAAGAGACCCAGTACTTC.

The chain recombines TRBV20-1 with TRBJ2-7, with D perhaps matching TRBD2 (5 bases). Germline lookup yields CDR1 DFQATT and CDR2 SNEGSKA (reference sequence). The V and J ends lost 1 base and 4 bases respectively, with 5 bases between them. This CDR3 has 11 residues. This CDR3 is CSARAGYEQYF. As DNA, the CDR3 is TGCAGTGCTAGAGCGGGATACGAGCAGTACTTC.

This chain uses TRBV9 with TRBJ1-3, with D hard to call. Germline-derived CDR1 and CDR2 are SGDLS and YYNGEE. The CDR3 has 17 amino acids. The germline V and J ends were trimmed by 1 base and 0 bases, with 14 bases remaining between them. The CDR3 nucleotides read TGTGCCAGCAGCGTACGAGGCCCGGGTAGCTCTGGAAACACCATATATTTT. It specifies CASSVRGPGSSGNTIYF.

The rearrangement uses TRBV19 and TRBJ2-7, with 8 bases identical to TRBD1. V shed 4 bases, J shed 2 bases, and the junction held 4 bases outside the gene matches. The CDR3 has 14 amino acids. Germline CDR1 reads LNHDA; CDR2 reads SQIVND (reference sequence). The CDR3 is CASSRTGNAYEQYF. DNA for the CDR3: TGTGCCAGTAGTAGGACAGGGAATGCCTACGAGCAGTACTTC.

The rearrangement links TRBV6-5 to TRBJ2-2; perhaps TRBD1 as D (6 bases). CDR3 length equals 15 residues. V was pared by 5 bases and J by 2 bases, with 12 bases between. Per germline, CDR1 MNHEY and CDR2 SVGAGI. The CDR3 DNA sequence: TGTGCCAGCAGTCCCCGGGACACCAACACCGGGGAGCTGTTTTTT. Translation gives CASSPRDTNTGELFF.

CDR3 sequence: CAWSVQAKAFF. As DNA, the CDR3 is TGTGCCTGGAGTGTACAGGCTAAAGCTTTCTTT. This chain uses TRBV30 with TRBJ1-1, with D possibly matching TRBD1 (5 bases). V lost 0 bases, J lost 9 bases, and 8 bases lay in between. The CDR3 consists of 11 residues. The germline V gene has CDR1 GTSNPN and CDR2 SVGIG (reference sequence).

The V and J genes are TRBV19 and TRBJ1-1, with D possibly TRBD1 on 5 matching bases. CDR3 length: 14 residues. Trimming left V 7 bases short and J 1 base short, with 13 bases between. Germline CDR1 LNHDA, CDR2 SQIVND (reference sequence). The CDR3 region is CASKSGQKNTEAFF. The CDR3 region has the DNA TGTGCCAGTAAGTCAGGGCAAAAGAACACTGAAGCTTTCTTT.

The rearrangement joins TRBV6-5 to TRBJ2-1; D not resolved. The CDR3 runs 11 residues. V was cut by 2 bases and J by 9 bases, with 5 bases left in between. Germline CDR1 MNHEY, CDR2 SVGAGI. CDR3 amino acids: CASSYEREQFF. CDR3 sequence (DNA): TGTGCCAGCAGTTACGAGCGTGAGCAGTTCTTC.

V is TRBV4-3 and J is TRBJ1-1; D possibly corresponds to TRBD1 (5 bases). This CDR3 region has 13 residues. Looked up from germline, CDR1 is LGHNA and CDR2 is YSLEER. V lost 8 bases to trimming and J lost 4 bases, with 14 bases between them. This chain's CDR3 is CASGDLGGTEAFF. For the CDR3, the DNA is TGCGCCAGCGGGGATTTGGGGGGCACTGAAGCTTTCTTT.

The chain is built from TRBV19 and TRBJ1-5, with a tentative D call TRBD1 (6 bases). The CDR3 loop spans 17 amino acids. Germline V gene sequence: CDR1 LNHDA, CDR2 SQIVND (reference sequence). Deletions cut 4 bases from V and 2 bases from J, with 18 bases between. CDR3 nucleotide sequence: TGTGCCAGTAGTACAAGGACAGATCTATCGGGCAATCAGCCCCAGCATTTT. This gives the protein CASSTRTDLSGNQPQHF.

This sequence joins TRBV6-5 and TRBJ1-5; a possible D gene is TRBD1 (5 bases). The CDR3 consists of 12 residues. The V end lost 8 bases, the J end lost 3 bases, and 8 bases lay between the germline ends. Per the germline V gene, CDR1 is MNHEY and CDR2 is SVGAGI. CDR3 nucleotides: TGTGCCAGCGGGGGGTTCAATCAGCCCCAGCATTTT. Its translation: CASGGFNQPQHF.

V usage is TRBV2 and J usage is TRBJ1-4; a weak D match, TRBD1 (5 bases). V lost 8 bases and J lost 8, with 15 bases in between. The CDR3 contains 13 residues. CDR1 is SNHLY, CDR2 FYNNEI, per germline. The CDR3, as DNA: TGTGCCAGCGTCCGGGGGATGGGCGAAAAACTGTTTTTT. Amino acids: CASVRGMGEKLFF.

The genes are TRBV6-2 or TRBV6-3 and TRBJ2-6, with D perhaps TRBD2 (5 bases). CDR3 length: 14 amino acids. V dropped 4 bases and J dropped 7 bases, with 11 bases sitting between them. The germline CDR1 and CDR2 sequences are MNHEY and SVGEGT. The CDR3 protein is CASSFMRDANVLTF. CDR3 nucleotide sequence: TGTGCCAGCAGTTTTATGAGGGATGCCAACGTCCTGACTTTC.

The gene calls are TRBV30 and TRBJ2-7, with 9 bases fitting TRBD1. The V gene end was trimmed by 5 bases and the J gene end by 2 bases; junction bases not matched to a gene: 4. The length of the CDR3 is 13 residues. Looked up from germline, CDR1 is GTSNPN and CDR2 is SVGIG (reference sequence). The CDR3 DNA is TGTGCCTGGGCCCGACAGGGGGCCTACGAGCAGTACTTC. It translates to CAWARQGAYEQYF.

The chain is built from TRBV9 and TRBJ1-4; 12 nucleotides line up with TRBD1. Germline V gene lookup returns CDR1 SGDLS and CDR2 YYNGEE. Germline trimming cut 4 bases from V and 7 bases from J; bases unmatched to any gene: 8. The CDR3 has 16 amino acids. The CDR3 here is CASSSGTGGAGEKLFF. DNA for the CDR3: TGTGCCAGCAGCAGCGGGACAGGGGGCGCGGGTGAAAAACTGTTTTTT.

The rearrangement uses TRBV10-1 and TRBJ2-1; no reliable D call. The germline V and J ends were trimmed by 5 bases and 7 bases, with 9 bases remaining between them. Germline V gene sequence: CDR1 WNHNN, CDR2 SYGVQD (reference sequence). This CDR3 spans 12 amino acids. CDR3 protein: CASSLDRNEQFF. CDR3 coding DNA: TGCGCCAGCAGTCTAGACCGAAATGAGCAGTTCTTC.

J is TRBJ2-2 and V is TRBV5-1; D is perhaps TRBD1 (5 bases). V was cut by 4 bases and J by 7 bases, with 11 bases left in between. Germline V gives CDR1 SGHRS, CDR2 YFSETQ. CDR3 size: 13 residues. The CDR3: CASSPGYVGELFF. In nucleotides, the CDR3 is TGCGCCAGCAGCCCAGGGTATGTCGGGGAGCTGTTTTTT.

The chain carries TRBV11-2 and TRBJ2-7; D ambiguous. Per the germline V gene, CDR1 is SGHAT and CDR2 is FQNNGV. The CDR3 covers 14 residues. V gave up 1 base and J gave up 2 bases, with 9 bases separating them. The CDR3 here is CASSLARNTYEQYF. CDR3 bases: TGTGCCAGCAGCTTAGCCAGAAACACCTACGAGCAGTACTTC.

V gene TRBV5-1 combines with J gene TRBJ2-1; TRBD2 matches at 15 bases. From germline, CDR1 is SGHRS and CDR2 YFSETQ. This CDR3 has 15 amino acids. After removal of 4 bases from V and 7 bases from J, the junction contained 3 bases not matched to a gene. Here the CDR3 reads CASSPGTSGGNEQFF. As DNA, the CDR3 is TGCGCCAGCAGCCCCGGGACTAGCGGGGGGAATGAGCAGTTCTTC. The whole variable domain, remainder taken from reference TRBV5-1 and TRBJ2-1, is KAGVTQTPRYLIKTRGQQVTLSCSPISGHRSVSWYQQTPGQGLQFLFEYFSETQRNKGNFPGRFSGRQFSNSRSEMNVSTLELGDSALYLCASSPGTSGGNEQFFGPGTRLTVL.

The chain is built from TRBV29-1 and TRBJ1-5, with 7 bases matching TRBD1. Per the germline V gene, CDR1 is SQVTM and CDR2 is ANQGSEA. The length of the CDR3 is 14 residues. Trimming cost V 7 bases and J 5 bases; bases outside gene matches: 11. The CDR3 DNA reads TGCAGCGCAGCCTCAGGGGGAACGGATCAGCCCCAGCATTTT. Translation: CSAASGGTDQPQHF.

The chain uses TRBV19 and TRBJ2-5; TRBD1 matches at 7 bases. The germline gives CDR1 LNHDA, CDR2 SQIVND (reference sequence). The CDR3 runs 16 residues. Losses at the gene ends were 3 bases for V and 2 bases for J; bases not matched to a gene: 9. This CDR3 is CASSIVGGRGQETQYF. CDR3 in DNA: TGTGCCAGTAGTATTGTAGGTGGCAGGGGGCAAGAGACCCAGTACTTC. Together with reference TRBV19 and TRBJ2-5, the CDR3 gives the full variable domain: DGGITQSPKYLFRKEGQNVTLSCEQNLNHDAMYWYRQDPGQGLRLIYYSQIVNDFQKGDIAEGYSVSREKKESFPLTVTSAQKNPTAFYLCASSIVGGRGQETQYFGPGTRLLVL.

The CDR3, as DNA: TGCACCAGCAGGACTGGACAGGGGTACTACGAGCAGTACTTC. Residues: CTSRTGQGYYEQYF. J is TRBJ2-7 and V is TRBV1; TRBD1 is the table's D call and was not checked against the DNA. TRBV1 is labeled a pseudogene. The CDR3 consists of 14 residues.

The chain has TRBV2 and TRBJ2-6, with a possible D match to TRBD1 (5 bases). CDR1 is SNHLY, CDR2 FYNNEI, per germline. Between the trimmed V and J ends, which lost 1 base and 2 bases, there was a span of 9 bases. The CDR3 is made up of 16 amino acids. The CDR3 DNA follows: TGTGCCAGCAGTGAAGGGGCCAGGGCTGGGGCCAACGTCCTGACTTTC. Residues: CASSEGARAGANVLTF.